This entry lists 10 T cell receptor beta chains sequenced from one sample in a study of Ad26.COV2.S vaccination and SARS-CoV-2 variants. The treatment here: some 20 received Ad26.COV2.S at low or high dose, single or two shots; a few received placebo; per-sample allocation not given. Specimens were obtained on day 63 following the first vaccine or placebo injection. Libraries were prepared by immunoSEQ multiplex PCR; TCRdb keeps only in-frame clonotypes and omits some of them. The sample includes 440,000 or so clones, about 92% of them seen just once. The sequencing used peripheral blood, collected in a trial of Ad26.COV2.S vaccine versus placebo. The receptor source for this set is a person between 18 and 65 years old who received the Ad26.COV2.S COVID-19 vaccine or a placebo.

V usage is TRBV11-2 and J usage is TRBJ1-2, with D uncertain. CDR3 length: 12 residues. The germline V gene has CDR1 SGHAT and CDR2 FQNNGV. V dropped 0 bases and J dropped 8 bases, with 7 bases sitting between them. This CDR3 is CASSLDEAGYTF. The CDR3 region has the DNA TGTGCCAGCAGCTTAGATGAGGCCGGCTACACCTTC.

The V gene is TRBV3-1 (or the pseudogene TRBV3-2), the J gene TRBJ2-7; no clear D. Trimming took off 1 base at V and 2 bases at J, with 9 bases between the two ends. The length of the CDR3 is 14 residues. Germline V CDR1 and CDR2: LGHDT, YNNKEL (reference sequence). CDR3 amino acids: CASSQGTGPYEQYF. The CDR3 bases are TGTGCCAGCAGCCAAGGAACTGGCCCCTACGAGCAGTACTTC.

The rearrangement uses TRBV28 and TRBJ2-2, with D maybe TRBD1 (6 bases). The CDR3 contains 15 residues. V was shortened by 3 bases and J by 2 bases, with 10 bases between the two germline ends. From germline, CDR1 is MDHEN and CDR2 SYDVKM. The CDR3 region has the DNA TGTGCCAGCAGTTTCGGGACACAAAACACCGGGGAGCTGTTTTTT. Its protein product is CASSFGTQNTGELFF.

This clone was seen once. The sample contains more than one DNA sequence encoding this CDR3. The V gene is TRBV19, the J gene TRBJ2-1; TRBD2 agrees at 10 bases. Germline values: CDR1 LNHDA, CDR2 SQIVND (reference sequence). V lost 4 bases and J lost 7; bases outside the gene matches: 7. CDR3 size: 15 residues. This chain's CDR3 is CASSTPSGRGNEQFF. CDR3 DNA sequence: TGTGCCAGTAGTACCCCTAGCGGGAGAGGGAATGAGCAGTTCTTC.

This rearrangement joins TRBV6-2 or TRBV6-3 to TRBJ2-1; 11 nucleotides match TRBD2. The trim removed 3 bases at V and 9 bases at J, leaving 7 bases unmatched. From germline, CDR1 is MNHEY and CDR2 SVGEGT. The CDR3 length is 15 residues. CDR3 loop: CASSYLLAGGGEQFF. CDR3 bases: TGTGCCAGCAGTTATCTTCTAGCGGGAGGAGGTGAGCAGTTCTTC.

The chain recombines TRBV7-8 with TRBJ2-3, with 9 bases identical to TRBD1. This CDR3 has 16 amino acids. From germline, CDR1 is SGHVS and CDR2 FQNEAQ. Trimming removed 2 bases from V and 5 bases from J; junction bases left unmatched: 8. CDR3 region: CASSLYGTGNLDTQYF. The CDR3 nucleotides are TGTGCCAGCAGCTTATACGGGACAGGGAATTTAGATACGCAGTATTTT.

Concerning this clone itself: This CDR3 is also generated by other DNA sequences in the sample. The CDR3 is CASSVGGVGETQYF. The DNA for the CDR3 is TGTGCCAGCAGCGTAGGGGGAGTCGGAGAGACCCAGTACTTC. V and J are TRBV9 and TRBJ2-5; tentative D call: TRBD2 (5 bases). V dropped 0 bases and J dropped 4 bases, with 10 bases sitting between them. The CDR3 loop spans 14 amino acids. Per the germline V gene, CDR1 is SGDLS and CDR2 is YYNGEE. Full variable domain (remainder filled in from reference TRBV9 and TRBJ2-5): DSGVTQTPKHLITATGQRVTLRCSPRSGDLSVYWYQQSLDQGLQFLIQYYNGEERAKGNILERFSAQQFPDLHSELNLSSLELGDSALYFCASSVGGVGETQYFGPGTRLLVL.

The rearrangement links TRBV3-1 (or the pseudogene TRBV3-2) to TRBJ2-1, with 8 bases identical to TRBD2. Germline V CDR1 and CDR2: LGHDT, YNNKEL (reference sequence). V was pared by 2 bases and J by 0 bases, with 3 bases of the junction left unmatched. This CDR3 is 16 amino acids long. CDR3 sequence (DNA): TGTGCCAGCAGCCAAAGCGGGGGAAGCTCCTACAATGAGCAGTTCTTC. It yields the protein CASSQSGGSSYNEQFF.

The chain links TRBV27 to TRBJ1-6, with 7 bases that match TRBD1. The CDR3 is made up of 13 amino acids. Germline values: CDR1 MNHEY, CDR2 SMNVEV (reference sequence). After removal of 6 bases from V and 9 bases from J, the junction contained 5 bases not matched to a gene. DNA for the CDR3: TGTGCCAGCAGCAAGGGGGCTGGTTCACCCCTCCACTTT. Protein sequence: CASSKGAGSPLHF.

The rearrangement joins TRBV29-1 to TRBJ2-4; 9 bases fit TRBD2. The CDR3 spans 13 residues. CDR1 and CDR2 (germline): SQVTM, ANQGSEA. Trimming at V came to 5 bases and at J to 7 bases, leaving 6 bases not matched to a gene. CDR3 DNA sequence: TGCAGCGTTTTCGGTGCGGGAGGGAACATTCAGTACTTC. It encodes CSVFGAGGNIQYF.